The clone carrying this T cell receptor beta chain was seen once. Sequenced by immunoSEQ multiplex PCR; TCRdb stores in-frame clones only, minus some. The sample yields some 45,000 clones, about 90% seen once. The data stem from a study of blood T cell repertoires in COVID-19. V was clipped by 6 bases and J by 12 bases; unmatched bases: 6. This CDR3 spans 12 amino acids. V is TRBV12-3 or TRBV12-4 and J is TRBJ1-4, with 8 bases that match TRBD1. Source material: peripheral blood. The receptor comes from a man between 70 and 80 years old with active COVID-19. CDR3 sequence: CASRNRGKELFF. The CDR3 DNA reads as TGTGCCAGCAGAAACAGGGGGAAGGAACTGTTTTTT.